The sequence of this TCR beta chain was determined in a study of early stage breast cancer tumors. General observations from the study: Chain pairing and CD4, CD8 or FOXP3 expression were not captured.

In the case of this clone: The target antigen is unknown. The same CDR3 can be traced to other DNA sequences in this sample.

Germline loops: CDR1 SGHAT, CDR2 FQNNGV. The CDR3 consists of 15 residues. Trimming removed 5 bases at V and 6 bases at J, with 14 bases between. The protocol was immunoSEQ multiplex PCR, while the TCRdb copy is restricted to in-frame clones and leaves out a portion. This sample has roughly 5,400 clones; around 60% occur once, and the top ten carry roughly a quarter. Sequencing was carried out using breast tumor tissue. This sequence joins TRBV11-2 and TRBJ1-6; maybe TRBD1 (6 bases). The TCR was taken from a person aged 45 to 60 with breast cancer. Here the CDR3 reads CASSEGTSSNSPLHF. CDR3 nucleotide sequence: TGTGCCAGCAGCGAGGGGACAAGCTCTAATTCACCCCTCCACTTT.